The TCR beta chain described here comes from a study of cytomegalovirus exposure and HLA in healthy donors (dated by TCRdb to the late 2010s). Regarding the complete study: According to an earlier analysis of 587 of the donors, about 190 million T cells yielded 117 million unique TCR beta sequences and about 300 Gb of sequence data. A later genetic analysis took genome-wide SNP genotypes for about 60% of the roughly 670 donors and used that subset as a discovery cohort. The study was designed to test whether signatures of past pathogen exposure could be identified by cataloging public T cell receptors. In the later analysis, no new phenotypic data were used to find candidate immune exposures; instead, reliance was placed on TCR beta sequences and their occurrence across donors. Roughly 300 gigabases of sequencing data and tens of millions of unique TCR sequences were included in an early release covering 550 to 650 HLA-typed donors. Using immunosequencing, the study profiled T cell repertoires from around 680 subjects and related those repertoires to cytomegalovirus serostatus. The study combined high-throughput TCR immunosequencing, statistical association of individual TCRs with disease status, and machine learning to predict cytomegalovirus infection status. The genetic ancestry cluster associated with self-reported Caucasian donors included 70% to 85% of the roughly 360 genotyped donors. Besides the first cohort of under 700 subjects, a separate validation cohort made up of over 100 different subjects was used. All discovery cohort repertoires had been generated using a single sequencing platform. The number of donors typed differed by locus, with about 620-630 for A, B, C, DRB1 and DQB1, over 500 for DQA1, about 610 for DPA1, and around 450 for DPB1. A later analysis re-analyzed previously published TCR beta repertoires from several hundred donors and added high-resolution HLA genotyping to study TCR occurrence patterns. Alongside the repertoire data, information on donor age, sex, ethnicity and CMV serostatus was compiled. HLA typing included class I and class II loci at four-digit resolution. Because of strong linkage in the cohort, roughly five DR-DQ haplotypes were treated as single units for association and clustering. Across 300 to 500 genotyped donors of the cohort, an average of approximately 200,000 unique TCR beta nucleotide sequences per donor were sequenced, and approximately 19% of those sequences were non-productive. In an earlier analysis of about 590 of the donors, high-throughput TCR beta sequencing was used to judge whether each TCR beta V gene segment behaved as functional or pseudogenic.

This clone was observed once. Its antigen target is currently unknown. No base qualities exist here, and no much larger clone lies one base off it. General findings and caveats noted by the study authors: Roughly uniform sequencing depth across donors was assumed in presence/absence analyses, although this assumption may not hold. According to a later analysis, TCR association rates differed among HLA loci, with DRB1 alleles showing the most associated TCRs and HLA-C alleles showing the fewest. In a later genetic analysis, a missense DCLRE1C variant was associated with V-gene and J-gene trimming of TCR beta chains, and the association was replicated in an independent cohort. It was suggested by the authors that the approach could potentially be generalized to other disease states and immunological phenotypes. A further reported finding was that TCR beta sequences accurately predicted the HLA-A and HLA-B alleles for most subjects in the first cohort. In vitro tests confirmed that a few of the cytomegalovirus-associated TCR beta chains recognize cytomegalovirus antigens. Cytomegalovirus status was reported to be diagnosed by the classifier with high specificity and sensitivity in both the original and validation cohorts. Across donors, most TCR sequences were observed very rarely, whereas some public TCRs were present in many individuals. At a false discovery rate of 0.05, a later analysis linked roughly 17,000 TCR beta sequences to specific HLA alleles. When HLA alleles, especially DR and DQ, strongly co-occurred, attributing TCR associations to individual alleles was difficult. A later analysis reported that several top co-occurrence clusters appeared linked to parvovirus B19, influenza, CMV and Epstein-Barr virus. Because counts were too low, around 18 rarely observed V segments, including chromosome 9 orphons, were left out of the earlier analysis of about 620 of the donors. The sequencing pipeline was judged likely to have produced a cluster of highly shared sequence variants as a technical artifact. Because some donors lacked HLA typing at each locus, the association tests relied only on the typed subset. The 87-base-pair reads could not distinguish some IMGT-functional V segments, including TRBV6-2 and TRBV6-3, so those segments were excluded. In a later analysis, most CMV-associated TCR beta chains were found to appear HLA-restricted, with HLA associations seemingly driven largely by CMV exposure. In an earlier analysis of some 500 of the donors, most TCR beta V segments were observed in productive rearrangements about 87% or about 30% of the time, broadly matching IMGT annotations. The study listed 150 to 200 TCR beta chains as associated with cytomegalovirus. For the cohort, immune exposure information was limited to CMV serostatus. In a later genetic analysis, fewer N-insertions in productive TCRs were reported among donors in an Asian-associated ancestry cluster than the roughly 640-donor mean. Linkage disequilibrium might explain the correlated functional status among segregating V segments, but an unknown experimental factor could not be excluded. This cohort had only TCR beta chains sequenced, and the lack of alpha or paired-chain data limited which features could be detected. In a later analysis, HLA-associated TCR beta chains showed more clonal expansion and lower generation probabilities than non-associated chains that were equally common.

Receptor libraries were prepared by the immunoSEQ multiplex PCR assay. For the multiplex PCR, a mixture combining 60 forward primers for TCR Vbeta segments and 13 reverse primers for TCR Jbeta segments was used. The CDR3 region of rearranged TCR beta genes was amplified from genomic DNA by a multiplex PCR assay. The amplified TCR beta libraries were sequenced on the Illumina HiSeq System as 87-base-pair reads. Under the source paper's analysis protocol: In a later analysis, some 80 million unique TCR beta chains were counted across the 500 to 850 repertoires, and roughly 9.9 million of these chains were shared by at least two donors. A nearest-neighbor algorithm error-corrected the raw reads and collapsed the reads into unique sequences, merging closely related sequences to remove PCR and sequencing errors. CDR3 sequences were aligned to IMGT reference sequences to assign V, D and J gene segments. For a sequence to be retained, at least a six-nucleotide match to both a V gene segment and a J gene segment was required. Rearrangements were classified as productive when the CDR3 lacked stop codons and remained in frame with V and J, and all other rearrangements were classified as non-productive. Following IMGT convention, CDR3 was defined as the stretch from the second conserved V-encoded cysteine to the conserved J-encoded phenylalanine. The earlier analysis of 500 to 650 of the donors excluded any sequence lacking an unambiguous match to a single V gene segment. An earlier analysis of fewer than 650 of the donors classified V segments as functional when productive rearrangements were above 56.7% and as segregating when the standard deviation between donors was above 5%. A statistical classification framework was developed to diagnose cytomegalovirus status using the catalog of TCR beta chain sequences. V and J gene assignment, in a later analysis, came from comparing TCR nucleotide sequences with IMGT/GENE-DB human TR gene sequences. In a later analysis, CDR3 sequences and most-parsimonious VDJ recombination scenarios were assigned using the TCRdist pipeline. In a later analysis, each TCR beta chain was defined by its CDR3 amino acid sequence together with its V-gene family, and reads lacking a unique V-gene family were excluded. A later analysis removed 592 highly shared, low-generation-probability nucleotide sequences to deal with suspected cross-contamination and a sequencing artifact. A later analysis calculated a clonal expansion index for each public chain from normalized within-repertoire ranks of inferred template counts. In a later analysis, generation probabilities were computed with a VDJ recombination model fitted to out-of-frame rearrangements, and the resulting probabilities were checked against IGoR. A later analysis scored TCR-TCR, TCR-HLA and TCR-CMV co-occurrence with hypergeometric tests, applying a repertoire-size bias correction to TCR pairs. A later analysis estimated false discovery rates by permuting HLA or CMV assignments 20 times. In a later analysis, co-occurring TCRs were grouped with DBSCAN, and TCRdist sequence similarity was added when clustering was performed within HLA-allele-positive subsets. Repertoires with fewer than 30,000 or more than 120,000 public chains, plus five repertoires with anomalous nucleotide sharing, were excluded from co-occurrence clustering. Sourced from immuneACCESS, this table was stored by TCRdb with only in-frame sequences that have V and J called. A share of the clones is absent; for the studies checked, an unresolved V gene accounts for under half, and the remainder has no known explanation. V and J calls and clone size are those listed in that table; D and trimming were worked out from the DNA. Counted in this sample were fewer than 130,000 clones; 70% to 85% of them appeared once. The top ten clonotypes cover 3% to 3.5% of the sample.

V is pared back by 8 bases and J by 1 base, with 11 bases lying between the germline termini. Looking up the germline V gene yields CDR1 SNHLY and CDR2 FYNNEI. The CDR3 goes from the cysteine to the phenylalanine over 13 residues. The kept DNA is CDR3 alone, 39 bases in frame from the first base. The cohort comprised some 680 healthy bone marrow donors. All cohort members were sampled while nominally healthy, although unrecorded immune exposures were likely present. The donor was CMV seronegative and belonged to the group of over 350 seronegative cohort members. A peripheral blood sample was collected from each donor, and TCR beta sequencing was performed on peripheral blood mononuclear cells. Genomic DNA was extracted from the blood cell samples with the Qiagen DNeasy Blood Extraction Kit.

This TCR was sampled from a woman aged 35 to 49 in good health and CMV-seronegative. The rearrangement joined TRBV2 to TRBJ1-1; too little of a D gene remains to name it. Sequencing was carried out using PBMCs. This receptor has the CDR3 CASGSQQNTEAFF. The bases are TGTGCCAGCGGCTCCCAACAGAACACTGAAGCTTTCTTT.